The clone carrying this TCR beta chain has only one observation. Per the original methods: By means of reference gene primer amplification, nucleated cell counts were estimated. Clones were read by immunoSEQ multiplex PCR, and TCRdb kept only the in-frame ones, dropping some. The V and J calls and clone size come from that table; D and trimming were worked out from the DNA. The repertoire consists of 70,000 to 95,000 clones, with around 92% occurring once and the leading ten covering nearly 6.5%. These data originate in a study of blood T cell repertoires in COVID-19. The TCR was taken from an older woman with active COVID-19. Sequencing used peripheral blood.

The CDR3, as DNA: TGTGCCAGCAGCGAGGGAAGTGGGGGGGATGGCTACACCTTC. Translating it yields CASSEGSGGDGYTF. The chain is built from TRBV9 and TRBJ1-2, with D perhaps matching TRBD1 (5 bases). This CDR3 contains 14 residues. The germline CDR1 and CDR2 sequences are SGDLS and YYNGEE. The V gene lost 3 bases and the J gene lost 6 bases, with 15 bases spanning the gap. The variable domain in full, with the rest retrieved from reference TRBV9 and TRBJ1-2, is DSGVTQTPKHLITATGQRVTLRCSPRSGDLSVYWYQQSLDQGLQFLIQYYNGEERAKGNILERFSAQQFPDLHSELNLSSLELGDSALYFCASSEGSGGDGYTFGSGTRLTVV.